What follows is one TCR beta chain and its context. TCRdb's table, derived via immunoSEQ multiplex PCR, lists solely in-frame clones and lacks some. Of roughly 120,000 clones listed, 55% to 75% were seen once; the top ten hold more than 0.8%. This sample stems from a study of blood T cell repertoires in COVID-19. Study information: Sites across the United States, Italy and Spain contributed samples from acute and convalescent COVID-19.

V trimming: 5 bases; J trimming: 9 bases; junction bases outside the gene matches: 11. This CDR3 is 15 amino acids long. Per the germline V gene, CDR1 is LNHDA and CDR2 is SQIVND (reference sequence). The material sequenced was peripheral blood. The chain links TRBV19 to TRBJ2-2; 8 nucleotides line up with TRBD1. This TCR was recovered from a human donor with acute or convalescent COVID-19. The donor label of this sample is uncertain. The CDR3 spells CASSSRQGIVRELFF. The DNA of the CDR3 is TGTGCCAGTAGTTCCAGACAGGGGATCGTGAGGGAGCTGTTTTTT.